The 27 T cell receptor beta chains below were found in one sample sequenced in a study of memory CD4+ T cells and cytomegalovirus serostatus. The protocol was immunoSEQ multiplex PCR, while the TCRdb copy is restricted to in-frame clones and leaves out a portion. The table shows approximately 53,000 clones, with approximately 83% occurring only once. The sort gate was single viable CD3+CD4+CD8-CD45RO+ cells for memory CD4+ T cells. The specimen sequenced was memory CD4+ T cells from blood. These receptor sequences come from an adult in good health and CMV-seronegative.

The V gene is TRBV6-5, the J gene TRBJ1-2; D might be TRBD1 (6 bases). In germline, CDR1 is MNHEY, CDR2 SVGAGI. V dropped 5 bases and J dropped 5 bases, with 9 bases sitting between them. There are 12 residues in the CDR3. CDR3: CASSTQGYGYTF. In DNA, the CDR3 is TGTGCCAGCAGTACACAGGGTTATGGCTACACCTTC.

The rearrangement joins TRBV15 to TRBJ1-2; D gene unclear. The CDR3 loop spans 14 amino acids. Trimming removed 1 base at V and 10 bases at J, with 16 bases between. Germline V lookup: CDR1 LNHNV, CDR2 YYDKDF (reference sequence). CDR3 amino acids: CATSRGIGLGDYTF. The CDR3 region has the DNA TGTGCCACCAGCAGAGGGATCGGACTCGGAGACTACACCTTC.

CDR3 nucleotide sequence: TGTGCCAGCAGCAAATGGAGCCCCGGGGCCGGGGAGCTGTTTTTT. Amino acids: CASSKWSPGAGELFF. The chain links TRBV21-1 to TRBJ2-2; the listed D gene, TRBD2, was not tested against the DNA. TRBV21-1 is a listed pseudogene. This CDR3 region has 15 residues.

The chain is built from TRBV6-1 and TRBJ2-7, with D possibly being TRBD1 or TRBD2 (5 bases each). Germline V lookup: CDR1 MNHNS, CDR2 SASEGT. Deletions cut 3 bases from V and 1 base from J, with 10 bases between. This CDR3 has 14 amino acids. The CDR3 protein is CASSDEGPSYEQYF. DNA for the CDR3: TGTGCCAGCAGTGACGAGGGGCCTTCCTACGAGCAGTACTTC.

J is TRBJ2-7 and V is TRBV4-1, with D tentatively TRBD1 or TRBD2 (6 bases each). V dropped 0 bases and J dropped 0 bases, with 15 bases sitting between them. CDR1 is MGHRA, CDR2 YSYEKL, per germline. The CDR3 has 17 amino acids. The CDR3 is CASSQELTGANSYEQYF. The CDR3 DNA is TGCGCCAGCAGCCAAGAGCTGACGGGGGCGAACTCCTACGAGCAGTACTTC.

The rearrangement uses TRBV18 and TRBJ1-1; tentatively, D is TRBD1 (5 bases). The germline CDR1 and CDR2 sequences are KGHSH and LQKENI. CDR3 length: 14 residues. Trimming took 6 bases from V and 1 from J, leaving 12 bases between them. CDR3: CASSVGGPNTEAFF. CDR3 in DNA: TGTGCCAGCTCGGTGGGGGGTCCGAACACTGAAGCTTTCTTT.

The chain links TRBV10-3 to TRBJ1-5, with TRBD1 matching over 7 bases. The CDR3 spans 15 residues. The trim removed 6 bases at V and 5 bases at J, leaving 10 bases unmatched. CDR1 is ENHRY, CDR2 SYGVKD, per germline. This chain's CDR3 is CAIRDQQGSDQPQHF. In DNA, the CDR3 is TGTGCCATCAGGGATCAACAGGGGTCGGATCAGCCCCAGCATTTT.

This clone has a single count. The V call is TRBV11-3, the J call TRBJ2-1; TRBD1 is a possible D gene (7 bases). The germline V and J ends were trimmed by 2 bases and 8 bases, with 13 bases remaining between them. Per the germline V gene, CDR1 is SGHNT and CDR2 is YENEEA. This CDR3 spans 14 amino acids. The DNA for the CDR3 is TGTGCCAGCAGCTTAAGGTGGAGGGGGCATGAGCAGTTCTTC. Translated, it gives CASSLRWRGHEQFF. Full variable domain (outside the CDR3, taken from reference TRBV11-3 and TRBJ2-1): EAGVVQSPRYKIIEKKQPVAFWCNPISGHNTLYWYLQNLGQGPELLIRYENEEAVDDSQLPKDRFSAERLKGVDSTLKIQPAELGDSAVYLCASSLRWRGHEQFFGPGTRLTVL.

The genes are TRBV15 and TRBJ1-2; D uncertain. The CDR3 sequence is 18 residues long. V shed 0 bases and J shed 7 bases, with 24 bases lying between them. The germline V gene encodes CDR1 LNHNV and CDR2 YYDKDF (reference sequence). The CDR3 loop reads CATSRDFSNSPTMGGYTF. CDR3 nucleotide sequence: TGTGCCACCAGCAGAGATTTTTCAAACTCACCTACGATGGGTGGCTACACCTTC.

This rearrangement joins TRBV14 to TRBJ2-1; tentative D call: TRBD2 (7 bases). Trimming cost V 4 bases and J 4 bases, with 20 bases left between them. The CDR3 covers 17 residues. Germline assignment: CDR1 SGHDN and CDR2 FVKESK. CDR3 DNA: TGTGCCAGCAGCCCCGGGTTCGGGGGGCCGGGGTACAATGAGCAGTTCTTC. Translated: CASSPGFGGPGYNEQFF. Supplemented by reference TRBV14 and TRBJ2-1, the full variable domain reads EAGVTQFPSHSVIEKGQTVTLRCDPISGHDNLYWYRRVMGKEIKFLLHFVKESKQDESGMPNNRFLAERTGGTYSTLKVQPAELEDSGVYFCASSPGFGGPGYNEQFFGPGTRLTVL.

This chain links TRBV19 with TRBJ2-2; 9 bases line up with TRBD1. The germline V gene encodes CDR1 LNHDA and CDR2 SQIVND (reference sequence). The CDR3 is 16 residues long. Germline trimming cut 2 bases from V and 0 bases from J; bases unmatched to any gene: 1. This CDR3 is CASSIRQGANTGELFF. CDR3 bases: TGTGCCAGTAGTATACGACAGGGGGCGAACACCGGGGAGCTGTTTTTT.

The chain couples TRBV29-1 to TRBJ1-2; 7 nucleotides line up with TRBD1. The CDR3 has 13 amino acids. J gave up 3 bases and V 3 bases, and 4 bases lay outside the gene matches. From germline, CDR1 is SQVTM and CDR2 ANQGSEA. CDR3 in amino acids: CSVDTGAHYGYTF. The CDR3 DNA reads TGCAGCGTTGACACAGGGGCGCACTATGGCTACACCTTC. Looking up the rest from reference TRBV29-1 and TRBJ1-2 gives the full variable domain: SAVISQKPSRDICQRGTSLTIQCQVDSQVTMMFWYRQQPGQSLTLIATANQGSEATYESGFVIDKFPISRPNLTFSTLTVSNMSPEDSSIYLCSVDTGAHYGYTFGSGTRLTVV.

The chain carries TRBV19 and TRBJ1-2; 7 nucleotides match TRBD1. Losses at the gene ends were 4 bases for V and 2 bases for J; bases not matched to a gene: 10. The CDR3 covers 16 residues. Looked up from germline, CDR1 is LNHDA and CDR2 is SQIVND (reference sequence). The CDR3 is CASSTDRDRLNYGYTF. The CDR3 coding sequence is TGTGCCAGTAGTACCGACAGGGACCGATTGAACTATGGCTACACCTTC.

This chain joins TRBV5-6 and TRBJ2-1; 8 nucleotides align to TRBD2. J gave up 4 bases and V 0 bases, and 9 bases lay outside the gene matches. Germline assignment: CDR1 SGHDT and CDR2 YYEEEE. CDR3 size: 17 residues. The chain's CDR3 is CASSLGMEASGYNEQFF. Written as DNA, the CDR3 is TGTGCCAGCAGCTTGGGTATGGAGGCTAGCGGGTACAATGAGCAGTTCTTC.

This clone was detected once. The V gene is TRBV6-1, the J gene TRBJ2-2; tentatively, D is TRBD1 (5 bases). V was clipped by 6 bases and J by 1 base, with 12 bases between them. Germline V gene data show CDR1 as MNHNS and CDR2 as SASEGT. This CDR3 is 15 amino acids long. The CDR3 nucleotides read TGTGCCAGCAGGGAGTTGACAGTGAACACCGGGGAGCTGTTTTTT. Its translation is CASRELTVNTGELFF.

J is TRBJ2-5 and V is TRBV28, with 10 nucleotides matching TRBD2. This CDR3 has 15 residues. CDR1 and CDR2 (germline): MDHEN, SYDVKM. J was trimmed by 9 bases and V by 8 bases; bases with no gene match: 15. This chain's CDR3 is CASSIAGGDQGAQYF. CDR3 DNA sequence: TGTGCCAGCTCCATAGCGGGGGGCGACCAAGGGGCCCAGTACTTC. The full variable domain, rest sourced from reference TRBV28 and TRBJ2-5, is DVKVTQSSRYLVKRTGEKVFLECVQDMDHENMFWYRQDPGLGLRLIYFSYDVKMKEKGDIPEGYSVSREKKERFSLILESASTNQTSMYLCASSIAGGDQGAQYFGPGTRLLVL.

The chain carries TRBV28 and TRBJ2-1, with D tentatively TRBD1 or TRBD2 (5 bases each). V dropped 8 bases and J dropped 1 base, with 24 bases sitting between them. The CDR3 length is 18 residues. Germline V gene data show CDR1 as MDHEN and CDR2 as SYDVKM. The CDR3 here is CASLLGRVGITSYNEQFF. As DNA, the CDR3 is TGTGCCAGCCTTCTAGGCAGGGTCGGGATAACGTCCTACAATGAGCAGTTCTTC.

The chain recombines TRBV29-1 with TRBJ2-7; unclear D gene. The CDR3 is 12 residues long. The germline CDR1 and CDR2 sequences are SQVTM and ANQGSEA. V lost 1 base to trimming and J lost 0 bases, with 4 bases between them. CDR3 residues: CSVEGVSYEQYF. In DNA form, the CDR3 reads TGCAGCGTTGAAGGGGTCTCCTACGAGCAGTACTTC.

The V gene is TRBV7-8, the J gene TRBJ2-3; D ambiguous. The CDR3 sequence is 13 residues long. Germline assignment: CDR1 SGHVS and CDR2 FQNEAQ. V dropped 1 base and J dropped 1 base, with 3 bases sitting between them. CDR3 coding DNA: TGTGCCAGCAGCTTAGATCGCACAGATACGCAGTATTTT. It codes for CASSLDRTDTQYF.

The chain links TRBV6-5 to TRBJ1-4; no definite D call. With 6 bases removed from V and 6 bases from J, the gap between germline ends came to 14 bases. The V gene's germline CDR1 is MNHEY and CDR2 SVGAGI. This CDR3 is 14 amino acids long. Here the CDR3 reads CASSPRMIDEKLFF. The CDR3 DNA reads as TGTGCCAGCAGCCCCCGGATGATTGATGAAAAACTGTTTTTT.

There are a few counts of this clone. This chain links TRBV7-3 with TRBJ2-3; D is possibly TRBD2 (6 bases). Germline CDR1 SGHTA, CDR2 FQGTGA. This CDR3 contains 14 residues. The ends were cut back, 3 bases at V and 4 bases at J, with 11 bases in the middle. CDR3: CASSFGGVADTQYF. CDR3 coding DNA: TGTGCCAGCAGCTTTGGCGGGGTTGCAGATACGCAGTATTTT.

The chain couples TRBV5-1 to TRBJ1-5; D unclear. This CDR3 comprises 15 residues. V lost 4 bases, J lost 5 bases, and 16 bases lay in between. Per germline, CDR1 SGHRS and CDR2 YFSETQ. CDR3 loop: CASSPAPGGDQPQHF. In nucleotides, the CDR3 is TGCGCCAGCAGCCCGGCCCCGGGAGGTGATCAGCCCCAGCATTTT. The complete variable domain, with remaining parts taken from reference TRBV5-1 and TRBJ1-5, reads KAGVTQTPRYLIKTRGQQVTLSCSPISGHRSVSWYQQTPGQGLQFLFEYFSETQRNKGNFPGRFSGRQFSNSRSEMNVSTLELGDSALYLCASSPAPGGDQPQHFGDGTRLSIL.

V usage is TRBV7-2 and J usage is TRBJ1-6; unclear D gene. Germline CDR1 SGHTA, CDR2 FQGNSA. V was clipped by 1 base and J by 7 bases, with 17 bases between them. The CDR3 is 17 residues long. The CDR3 bases are TGTGCCAGCAGCTTAGTGCCCGGGAACAGAGCAAATTCACCCCTCCACTTT. It yields the protein CASSLVPGNRANSPLHF.

This sequence joins TRBV6-6 and TRBJ2-7; D gene uncertain. The germline V and J ends were trimmed by 7 bases and 3 bases, with 19 bases remaining between them. Germline lookup yields CDR1 MNHNY and CDR2 SVGAGI (reference sequence). The length of the CDR3 is 15 residues. CDR3 DNA: TGTGCCAGCACTTCCACCGTGGGTACGGGCTACGAGCAGTACTTC. This sequence encodes CASTSTVGTGYEQYF.

The rearrangement links TRBV5-1 to TRBJ2-2; maybe TRBD1 (5 bases). Per germline, CDR1 SGHRS and CDR2 YFSETQ. The V gene lost 0 bases and the J gene lost 2 bases, with 8 bases spanning the gap. The CDR3 loop spans 15 amino acids. CDR3 DNA: TGCGCCAGCAGCTTGGACAGGACCAACACCGGGGAGCTGTTTTTT. Translating it yields CASSLDRTNTGELFF. Based on the CDR3 plus reference TRBV5-1 and TRBJ2-2, the full variable domain is KAGVTQTPRYLIKTRGQQVTLSCSPISGHRSVSWYQQTPGQGLQFLFEYFSETQRNKGNFPGRFSGRQFSNSRSEMNVSTLELGDSALYLCASSLDRTNTGELFFGEGSRLTVL.

The rearrangement joins TRBV28 to TRBJ2-2; D is uncertain. The length of the CDR3 is 13 residues. Trimming stripped 8 bases from V and 2 bases from J, with 9 bases between. CDR1 is MDHEN, CDR2 SYDVKM, per germline. This CDR3 reads CASDRANTGELFF. In DNA form, the CDR3 reads TGTGCCAGCGATCGGGCCAACACCGGGGAGCTGTTTTTT.

The rearrangement links TRBV27 to TRBJ2-1, with TRBD1 matching over 7 bases. CDR1 is MNHEY and CDR2 is SMNVEV in the germline V gene (reference sequence). The CDR3 has 18 amino acids. Trimming at V came to 5 bases and at J to 3 bases, leaving 16 bases not matched to a gene. The CDR3 here is CASSPRWVTGANYNEQFF. The CDR3 DNA reads TGTGCCAGCAGTCCCCGGTGGGTCACAGGGGCGAACTACAATGAGCAGTTCTTC.